This T cell receptor beta chain was retrieved from a study of cytomegalovirus exposure and HLA in healthy donors (dated by TCRdb to between 2016 and 2019). Some background on the complete study: An earlier analysis of approximately 640 of the donors reported 250 to 300 Gb of sequence data and roughly 110 million unique TCR beta sequences from 150 million to 200 million T cells. Around 330 gigabases of sequencing data and roughly 80 million unique TCR sequences made up an early release that covered approximately 650 HLA-typed donors. Of the roughly 400 genotyped donors, approximately 81% were placed in the genetic ancestry cluster associated with self-reported Caucasian donors. The aim of the study was to test whether cataloging public T cell receptors could identify signatures of past pathogen exposure. The study profiled the T cell repertoires of about 640 subjects by immunosequencing and related them to cytomegalovirus serostatus. In addition to the first cohort of about 650 subjects, a separate validation cohort of 120 different subjects was used. To predict cytomegalovirus infection status, the study brought together high-throughput TCR immunosequencing, statistical association of individual TCRs with disease status, and machine learning. A later analysis re-analyzed previously published TCR beta repertoires from 550 to 700 donors and added high-resolution HLA genotyping to study TCR occurrence patterns. In the later analysis, no new phenotypic data were used to find candidate immune exposures; instead, reliance was placed on TCR beta sequences and their occurrence across donors. In an earlier analysis of roughly 600 of the donors, high-throughput TCR beta sequencing was used to judge whether each TCR beta V gene segment behaved as functional or pseudogenic. Donor age, sex, ethnicity and CMV serostatus were collected together with the repertoire data. A later genetic analysis used genome-wide SNP genotypes for about three fifths of the 666 donors, treating that subset as a discovery cohort. All discovery cohort repertoires had been generated using a single sequencing platform. HLA typing covered class I and class II loci at four-digit resolution. Typing coverage differed by locus: A, B, C, DRB1 and DQB1 were typed in about 620-630 donors, DQA1 in 522, DPA1 in around 610, and DPB1 in 450 to 490. Four to six DR-DQ haplotypes were handled as single units for association and clustering, since linkage in the cohort was strong. Among some 400 genotyped donors of the cohort, an average of roughly 240,000 unique TCR beta nucleotide sequences were sequenced per donor, roughly 18% of them non-productive. Results the study describes overall, beyond this receptor: The study gave a list of roughly 150 TCR beta chains associated with cytomegalovirus. The authors suggested that the approach could potentially be generalized to other disease states and immunological phenotypes. HLA typing was unavailable for some donors at each locus, so association tests used only the typed subset. In an earlier analysis of 587 of the donors, most TCR beta V segments appeared in productive rearrangements about 87% or about 30% of the time, broadly matching IMGT annotations. According to a later analysis, parvovirus B19, influenza, CMV and Epstein-Barr virus appeared linked to several top co-occurrence clusters. A later genetic analysis associated a missense DCLRE1C variant with V-gene and J-gene trimming of TCR beta chains, and an independent cohort replicated the association. A later analysis found that most CMV-associated TCR beta chains appeared HLA-restricted, with HLA associations seemingly driven largely by CMV exposure. According to a later genetic analysis, donors in an Asian-associated ancestry cluster had fewer N-insertions in productive TCRs than the roughly 670-donor mean. Linkage disequilibrium might explain the correlated functional status among segregating V segments, but an unknown experimental factor could not be excluded. Presence/absence analyses assumed roughly uniform sequencing depth across donors, an assumption that may not hold. Because the 87-base-pair reads could not distinguish some IMGT-functional V segments, including TRBV6-2 and TRBV6-3, those segments were excluded. Most TCR sequences were seen in very few donors, while some public TCRs were found in many individuals. A further reported finding was that TCR beta sequences accurately predicted the HLA-A and HLA-B alleles for most subjects in the first cohort. When HLA alleles, especially DR and DQ, strongly co-occurred, attributing TCR associations to individual alleles was difficult. In both the original and validation cohorts, the classifier was reported to diagnose cytomegalovirus status with high specificity and sensitivity. In a later analysis, the rate of TCR association differed among HLA loci, with DRB1 alleles having the most associated TCRs and HLA-C alleles having the fewest. This cohort had only TCR beta chains sequenced, and the lack of alpha or paired-chain data limited which features could be detected. The only immune exposure information available for the cohort was CMV serostatus. A later analysis found that HLA-associated TCR beta chains were more clonally expanded and had lower generation probabilities than equally common non-associated chains. In vitro tests confirmed that a few of the cytomegalovirus-associated TCR beta chains recognize cytomegalovirus antigens. A group of highly shared sequence variants was considered likely to be a technical artifact of the sequencing pipeline. Some 16 rarely observed V segments, including chromosome 9 orphons, were excluded from the earlier analysis of approximately 500 of the donors because counts were too low. A later analysis associated 16,951 TCR beta sequences with specific HLA alleles at a false discovery rate of 0.05.

In the case of this clone: Its cognate antigen has yet to be identified.

V sheds 0 bases and J sheds 3 bases, leaving 13 bases between their ends. From its cysteine to its phenylalanine, the CDR3 spans 16 amino acids. Only the CDR3 region is kept as DNA, spanning 48 bases read in frame from base 1. From the germline V gene, CDR1 is SGHRS and CDR2 is YFSETQ. In total, approximately 690 healthy bone marrow donors made up the cohort. At the time of sampling, every cohort member was nominally healthy, though immune exposures that went unrecorded were likely present. The donor tested CMV seronegative, placing the donor among the 352 seronegative members of the cohort. Each donor provided a peripheral blood sample, and peripheral blood mononuclear cells were used for TCR beta sequencing. The Qiagen DNeasy Blood Extraction Kit was used to extract genomic DNA from the blood cell samples. The library was produced with the immunoSEQ multiplex PCR assay. A mixture of 60 forward primers for TCR Vbeta segments and 13 reverse primers for TCR Jbeta segments was used in the multiplex PCR. Amplification of the CDR3 region of rearranged TCR beta genes was performed with a multiplex PCR assay on genomic DNA. The amplified TCR beta libraries were sequenced on the Illumina HiSeq System as 87-base-pair reads. Concerning the study's data processing: A later analysis counted about 80 million unique TCR beta chains across the 650 to 800 repertoires, and some 11 million of these chains were shared by at least two donors. A nearest-neighbor algorithm error-corrected the raw reads and collapsed the reads into unique sequences, merging closely related sequences to remove PCR and sequencing errors. Alignment of CDR3 sequences to IMGT reference sequences was used to assign V, D and J gene segments. Each retained sequence needed at least a six-nucleotide match to both a V gene segment and a J gene segment. Rearrangements were called productive when the CDR3 lacked stop codons and stayed in frame with V and J; all others were non-productive. CDR3 was defined according to IMGT convention as the region running from the second conserved V-encoded cysteine to the conserved J-encoded phenylalanine. In an earlier analysis of around 540 of the donors, sequences lacking an unambiguous match to a single V gene segment were excluded. In an earlier analysis of roughly 600 of the donors, a V segment was called functional when productive rearrangements were above 56.7%, and segregating when the standard deviation between donors exceeded 5%. A statistical classification framework was built to diagnose cytomegalovirus status from the catalog of TCR beta chain sequences. In a later analysis, V and J genes were assigned by comparing TCR nucleotide sequences against IMGT/GENE-DB human TR gene sequences. The TCRdist pipeline was used in a later analysis to assign CDR3 sequences and most-parsimonious VDJ recombination scenarios. A later analysis defined each TCR beta chain by its CDR3 amino acid sequence plus V-gene family, and excluded reads lacking a unique V-gene family. In a later analysis, nearly 600 highly shared, low-generation-probability nucleotide sequences were removed to address suspected cross-contamination and a sequencing artifact. For each public chain, a later analysis derived a clonal expansion index from normalized ranks of inferred template counts within each repertoire. In a later analysis, generation probabilities were computed with a VDJ recombination model fitted to out-of-frame rearrangements, and the resulting probabilities were checked against IGoR. Hypergeometric tests were used in a later analysis to score TCR-TCR, TCR-HLA and TCR-CMV co-occurrence, with a repertoire-size bias correction applied to the TCR pairs. To estimate false discovery rates, a later analysis permuted the HLA or CMV assignments 20 times. A later analysis grouped co-occurring TCRs with DBSCAN, adding TCRdist sequence similarity when clustering within HLA-allele-positive subsets. Repertoires with fewer than 30,000 or more than 120,000 public chains were left out of co-occurrence clustering, as were five repertoires with anomalous nucleotide sharing. As stored in TCRdb, this immuneACCESS dataset retains in-frame rearrangements with V and J assigned. A fraction of the clones does not appear; measured against another copy, unresolved V genes explain less than half of the discrepancy, and the remainder lacks a known reason. Clonal size and the V and J genes are those of that table, whereas D and trimming came from the DNA. This sample's listing comprises some 76,000 clones. About 0.83% of the sample is taken by the ten largest.

Material for sequencing was PBMCs. The receptor chain draws on TRBV5-1 and TRBJ2-1; TRBD1 is a possible D gene, resting on 5 matching bases. This TCR came from a boy under 18 in good health and CMV-seronegative. The nucleotide sequence reads TGCGCCAGCAGCTTGGTGCAGGGAAAGGGCTACAATGAGCAGTTCTTC. This sequence encodes CASSLVQGKGYNEQFF.